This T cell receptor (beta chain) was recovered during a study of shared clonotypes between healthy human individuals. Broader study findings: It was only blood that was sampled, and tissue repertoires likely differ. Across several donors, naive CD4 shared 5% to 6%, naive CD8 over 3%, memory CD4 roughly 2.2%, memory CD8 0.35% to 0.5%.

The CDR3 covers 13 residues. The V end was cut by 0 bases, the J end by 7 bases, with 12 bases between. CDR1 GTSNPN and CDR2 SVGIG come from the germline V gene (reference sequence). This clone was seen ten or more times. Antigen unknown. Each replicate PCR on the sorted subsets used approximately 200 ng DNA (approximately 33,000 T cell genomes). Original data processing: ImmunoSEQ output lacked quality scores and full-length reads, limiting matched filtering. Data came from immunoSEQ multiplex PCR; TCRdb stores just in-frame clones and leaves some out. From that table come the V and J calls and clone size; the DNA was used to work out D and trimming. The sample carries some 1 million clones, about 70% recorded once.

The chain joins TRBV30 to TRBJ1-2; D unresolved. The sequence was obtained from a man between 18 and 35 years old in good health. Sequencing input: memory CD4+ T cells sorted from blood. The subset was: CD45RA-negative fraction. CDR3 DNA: TGTGCCTGGAGTGTTCAGCCGGCGGGTGGCTACACCTTC. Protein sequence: CAWSVQPAGGYTF.